The 30 T cell receptor beta chains reported below all come from one sample, sequenced in a study of cytomegalovirus exposure and HLA in healthy donors. Generated by immunoSEQ multiplex PCR, the TCRdb table keeps only in-frame clones and is missing some. The data hold 300,000 to 400,000 clones, with roughly 89% observed a single time. Source material: PBMCs. These receptor sequences come from a woman aged 18-29 years in good health and CMV-seronegative.

The chain recombines TRBV18 with TRBJ1-4; D remains ambiguous. Trimming shortened V by 2 bases and J by 3 bases, and 7 bases separated the two germline ends. The CDR3 consists of 14 residues. Germline assignment: CDR1 KGHSH and CDR2 LQKENI. Here the CDR3 DNA reads TGTGCCAGCTCACCAGACATGGCTAATGAAAAACTGTTTTTT. It encodes CASSPDMANEKLFF.

This chain uses TRBV28 with TRBJ1-2; D might be TRBD1 (6 bases). Germline CDR1 and CDR2: MDHEN and SYDVKM. V lost 8 bases to trimming and J lost 4 bases, with 17 bases between them. There are 14 residues in the CDR3. Here the CDR3 reads CASLPQGFGYGYTF. The CDR3 DNA is TGTGCCAGCCTGCCCCAGGGGTTTGGCTATGGCTACACCTTC.

V gene TRBV2 combines with J gene TRBJ2-7; D perhaps matches TRBD1 (5 bases). The CDR3 runs to 13 residues. The V and J ends lost 6 bases and 4 bases respectively, with 13 bases between them. Germline values: CDR1 SNHLY, CDR2 FYNNEI. The CDR3 protein is CASRRRDLYEQYF. The CDR3 DNA follows: TGTGCCAGCAGGCGCAGGGATTTATACGAGCAGTACTTC.

The chain has TRBV4-1 and TRBJ1-2, with D uncertain. The germline CDR1 and CDR2 sequences are MGHRA and YSYEKL. Trimming left V 1 base short and J 7 bases short, with 16 bases between. This CDR3 spans 15 amino acids. The CDR3 DNA is TGCGCCAGCAGCCAAGGTTCGGGGATCCGTTCTGGCTACACCTTC. This translates into CASSQGSGIRSGYTF.

This clone came up once. The genes are TRBV5-1 and TRBJ2-6; D is unclear. The V end lost 3 bases, the J end lost 4 bases, and 14 bases lay between the germline ends. The CDR3 is 16 residues long. Germline V lookup: CDR1 SGHRS, CDR2 YFSETQ. In DNA, the CDR3 is TGCGCCAGCAGCTCGAGCATAGTTGCCGGGGCCAACGTCCTGACTTTC. Translated, it gives CASSSSIVAGANVLTF.

This chain uses TRBV29-1 with TRBJ2-7, with D perhaps TRBD1 (5 bases). The V and J ends lost 4 bases and 7 bases respectively, with 11 bases between them. Germline CDR1 and CDR2: SQVTM and ANQGSEA. The CDR3 is made up of 11 amino acids. The CDR3, as DNA: TGCAGCGTTGTAGGGGTCGGAGAGCAGTACTTC. This translates into CSVVGVGEQYF.

The chain is built from TRBV6-6 and TRBJ2-1; 13 nucleotides align to TRBD2. With 8 bases clipped from V and 6 bases from J, the junction kept 7 bases outside the gene matches. The CDR3 covers 15 residues. Germline CDR1 reads MNHNY; CDR2 reads SVGAGI (reference sequence). The CDR3 reads CASRELAGGPNEQFF. The CDR3 DNA reads as TGTGCCAGCCGAGAACTAGCGGGAGGGCCCAATGAGCAGTTCTTC.

The J gene is TRBJ2-1, the V gene TRBV2, with D tentatively TRBD1 (5 bases). The germline CDR1 and CDR2 sequences are SNHLY and FYNNEI. Between the trimmed V and J ends, which lost 10 bases and 14 bases, there was a span of 21 bases. The CDR3 runs 12 residues. The CDR3 loop reads CATGPSDSAKFF. The CDR3 nucleotides are TGTGCCACCGGGCCCTCCGACAGTGCCAAGTTCTTC.

V and J are TRBV14 and TRBJ2-7; the D is unclear. From germline, CDR1 is SGHDN and CDR2 FVKESK. Trimming removed 7 bases from V and 6 bases from J, with 16 bases in between. The CDR3 has 13 residues. DNA for the CDR3: TGTGCCAGCATAGAGGCCCCTATCTGCGAGCAGTACTTC. Translated, it gives CASIEAPICEQYF.

V and J are TRBV7-9 and TRBJ2-1; 11 bases agree with TRBD2. This CDR3 is 18 amino acids long. Germline loops: CDR1 SEHNR, CDR2 FQNEAQ (reference sequence). The V and J ends lost 5 bases and 5 bases, in that order; junction bases with no gene match: 14. The CDR3 DNA is TGTGCCAGCAGCCAATCGTTTTTCGGGACTAGCGGAGACAATGAGCAGTTCTTC. Residues: CASSQSFFGTSGDNEQFF.

The chain has TRBV9 and TRBJ1-4, with 9 nucleotides matching TRBD1. Germline V gene sequence: CDR1 SGDLS, CDR2 YYNGEE. The CDR3 runs 16 residues. The V segment lost 3 bases and the J segment 2 bases; nucleotides outside the gene matches: 5. This chain's CDR3 is CASSGTGVPTNEKLFF. In nucleotides, the CDR3 is TGTGCCAGCAGCGGGACAGGGGTTCCGACTAATGAAAAACTGTTTTTT.

The gene calls are TRBV27 and TRBJ2-7; tentative D call: TRBD2 (5 bases). Per the germline V gene, CDR1 is MNHEY and CDR2 is SMNVEV (reference sequence). This CDR3 is built from 13 residues. Trimming left V 8 bases short and J 0 bases short, with 11 bases between. The CDR3 nucleotides are TGTGCCAGCTCCAGCGGACTCTCCTACGAGCAGTACTTC. Its protein is CASSSGLSYEQYF.

This chain connects TRBV5-1 to TRBJ2-5; maybe TRBD1 (6 bases). The CDR3 totals 13 residues. Germline assignment: CDR1 SGHRS and CDR2 YFSETQ. V lost 1 base to trimming and J lost 4 bases, with 8 bases between them. The CDR3 here is CASSLTGSETQYF. CDR3 DNA sequence: TGCGCCAGCAGCTTGACAGGGTCAGAGACCCAGTACTTC.

V and J are TRBV28 and TRBJ2-7; D might be TRBD1 (5 bases). V gave up 3 bases and J gave up 5 bases, with 17 bases separating them. Germline loops: CDR1 MDHEN, CDR2 SYDVKM. The CDR3 spans 15 residues. The CDR3 reads CASSFNRISPHEQYF. CDR3 nucleotide sequence: TGTGCCAGCAGTTTCAACAGGATTTCACCCCACGAGCAGTACTTC.

This clone was counted only a few times. Other DNA sequences in this specimen translate into the identical CDR3. The chain uses TRBV27 and TRBJ2-7; 7 bases fit TRBD1. V was clipped by 5 bases and J by 2 bases; unmatched bases: 3. CDR3 length: 13 amino acids. Germline CDR1 MNHEY, CDR2 SMNVEV (reference sequence). CDR3 nucleotides: TGTGCCAGCAGTATACAGGGGACCTACGAGCAGTACTTC. Encoded protein: CASSIQGTYEQYF.

This clone was counted between two and nine times. This chain links TRBV7-2 with TRBJ1-3; D uncertain. Trimming took 1 base from V and 4 from J, leaving 5 bases between them. The CDR3 covers 13 residues. Germline CDR1 SGHTA, CDR2 FQGNSA. The CDR3 protein is CASSLDPGNTIYF. The CDR3 DNA reads TGTGCCAGCAGCTTAGATCCGGGAAACACCATATATTTT.

V gene TRBV9 combines with J gene TRBJ2-7; D gene unclear. Germline V gene sequence: CDR1 SGDLS, CDR2 YYNGEE. The CDR3 is 15 residues long. Trimming left V 4 bases short and J 4 bases short, with 18 bases between. The CDR3 spells CASSPYPGSQYEQYF. The DNA for the CDR3 is TGTGCCAGCAGCCCCTACCCCGGGTCGCAGTACGAGCAGTACTTC.

The chain combines TRBV7-2 with TRBJ2-1, with TRBD2 identical over 7 bases. CDR3 length: 13 residues. Germline assignment: CDR1 SGHTA and CDR2 FQGNSA. The J segment lost 9 bases and the V segment lost 5 bases, leaving 7 bases of the junction unmatched. This CDR3 reads CASSVGTTSEQFF. The CDR3 DNA reads as TGTGCCAGCAGCGTCGGGACTACAAGTGAGCAGTTCTTC.

The V call is TRBV7-2, the J call TRBJ2-2; D gene uncertain. V was cut by 6 bases and J by 9 bases, with 14 bases left in between. The CDR3 totals 13 residues. Germline CDR1 reads SGHTA; CDR2 reads FQGNSA. This chain's CDR3 is CASRQVPRRELFF. In DNA form, the CDR3 reads TGTGCCAGCAGGCAGGTACCCCGAAGGGAGCTGTTTTTT.

Here the CDR3 reads CAISDGRVNTEAFF. The CDR3 coding sequence is TGTGCCATCAGTGATGGCAGGGTGAACACTGAAGCTTTCTTT. The rearrangement uses TRBV10-3 and TRBJ1-1; D perhaps matches TRBD1 (5 bases). V lost 3 bases, J lost 0 bases, and 8 bases lay in between. Germline lookup yields CDR1 ENHRY and CDR2 SYGVKD. CDR3 size: 14 residues.

J is TRBJ1-5 and V is TRBV2; 8 bases line up with TRBD1. Germline CDR1 and CDR2: SNHLY and FYNNEI. This CDR3 spans 13 amino acids. After removal of 7 bases from V and 5 bases from J, the junction contained 4 bases not matched to a gene. The CDR3 is CASIPDRDQPQHF. Written as DNA, the CDR3 is TGTGCCAGCATCCCGGACAGGGATCAGCCCCAGCATTTT.

The chain links TRBV29-1 to TRBJ2-3; 12 bases align to TRBD2. The germline gives CDR1 SQVTM, CDR2 ANQGSEA. The trim removed 3 bases at V and 2 bases at J, leaving 6 bases unmatched. CDR3 length: 16 residues. Here the CDR3 reads CSVEDWTSGATDTQYF. The CDR3 DNA follows: TGCAGCGTTGAGGATTGGACTAGCGGGGCCACAGATACGCAGTATTTT.

The J gene is TRBJ2-7, the V gene TRBV19; D remains ambiguous. From germline, CDR1 is LNHDA and CDR2 SQIVND (reference sequence). V gave up 6 bases and J gave up 0 bases, with 9 bases separating them. This CDR3 spans 13 amino acids. CDR3 sequence (DNA): TGTGCCAGTAGCCCCCTAGGCTCCTACGAGCAGTACTTC. This gives the protein CASSPLGSYEQYF.

The chain has TRBV4-1 and TRBJ2-3; 11 bases match TRBD2. Unmatched junction bases numbered 7, after V lost 2 bases and J lost 0 bases. The CDR3 has 18 residues. The germline V gene has CDR1 MGHRA and CDR2 YSYEKL. CDR3 DNA sequence: TGCGCCAGCAGCCAACTGGTGACTAGCGGGACCAGCACAGATACGCAGTATTTT. The encoded protein is CASSQLVTSGTSTDTQYF.

The J gene is TRBJ1-3, the V gene TRBV7-9; D gene unclear. There are 15 residues in the CDR3. The germline V gene encodes CDR1 SEHNR and CDR2 FQNEAQ (reference sequence). Trimming took off 5 bases at V and 0 bases at J, with 11 bases between the two ends. The CDR3 DNA reads TGTGCCAGCAGCCCATGGACTTACTCTGGAAACACCATATATTTT. Protein product: CASSPWTYSGNTIYF.

The chain links TRBV25-1 to TRBJ1-5; TRBD1 aligns across 12 bases. The junction had 8 bases not matched to a gene; V was cut back by 5 bases and J by 6 bases. The CDR3 runs 16 residues. Per the germline V gene, CDR1 is MGHDK and CDR2 is SYGVNS. The CDR3 protein is CASSSSGTGGFQPQHF. CDR3 bases: TGTGCCAGCAGTAGTTCCGGGACAGGGGGCTTTCAGCCCCAGCATTTT.

This chain links TRBV28 with TRBJ2-7; 9 nucleotides line up with TRBD1. The germline V gene has CDR1 MDHEN and CDR2 SYDVKM. Unmatched junction bases numbered 10, after V lost 8 bases and J lost 2 bases. This CDR3 spans 15 amino acids. The CDR3 region has the DNA TGTGCCAGCGGCGATATGGGACAGGGCCCCTACGAGCAGTACTTC. Its protein is CASGDMGQGPYEQYF.

This chain uses TRBV30 with TRBJ1-2, with 10 bases fitting TRBD1. Germline V lookup: CDR1 GTSNPN, CDR2 SVGIG (reference sequence). V lost 2 bases, J lost 9 bases, and 6 bases stayed unmatched. This CDR3 is 13 amino acids long. In nucleotides, the CDR3 is TGTGCCTGGAGTAAGACAGGGGGCGATAGCTACACCTTC. Translation gives CAWSKTGGDSYTF.

J is TRBJ2-5 and V is TRBV27; 10 bases line up with TRBD1. V lost 5 bases, J lost 5 bases, and 11 bases stayed unmatched. The CDR3 covers 16 residues. Germline V gene lookup returns CDR1 MNHEY and CDR2 SMNVEV (reference sequence). The CDR3 spells CASSLTGTGDMETQYF. Written as DNA, the CDR3 is TGTGCCAGCAGTCTCACCGGGACAGGGGATATGGAGACCCAGTACTTC.

The chain links TRBV28 to TRBJ1-2; 8 bases fit TRBD1. This CDR3 has 18 residues. The ends lost 1 base at V and 1 base at J; junction bases unmatched: 11. Germline CDR1 MDHEN, CDR2 SYDVKM. CDR3 nucleotide sequence: TGTGCCAGCAGTTTATTTCCAACGGGACAGGAGATTAACTATGGCTACACCTTC. It specifies CASSLFPTGQEINYGYTF.